The 24 T cell receptor beta chains below come from one sample, sequenced in a study of control samples from healthy donors and cancer patients. Sequencing was performed with immunoSEQ multiplex PCR; in TCRdb, only in-frame clones are kept and a portion is missing. The table includes about 120,000 clones, about nine tenths detected once. The sample was blood. All receptors come from a man aged 35 to 55 in good health.

This chain connects TRBV20-1 to TRBJ2-7, with D perhaps TRBD2 (7 bases). Trimming took 3 bases from V and 2 from J, leaving 17 bases between them. CDR1 and CDR2 from the germline V gene are DFQATT and SNEGSKA (reference sequence). This CDR3 spans 15 amino acids. The CDR3 here is CSASNPGGPAYEQYF. DNA of the CDR3: TGCAGTGCTAGTAATCCGGGGGGCCCCGCCTACGAGCAGTACTTC.

The rearrangement joins TRBV29-1 to TRBJ2-3; D unclear. In germline, CDR1 is SQVTM, CDR2 ANQGSEA. The CDR3 is made up of 12 amino acids. Trimming removed 6 bases at V and 0 bases at J, with 7 bases between. The CDR3 loop is CSVLPSTDTQYF. CDR3 sequence (DNA): TGCAGCGTCCTCCCTAGCACAGATACGCAGTATTTT.

In this sample, this clone turned up once. At the DNA level, this CDR3 is encoded by other sequences in the same sample as well. The gene calls are TRBV7-9 and TRBJ1-1; weak D call: TRBD1 (5 bases). Germline loops: CDR1 SEHNR, CDR2 FQNEAQ (reference sequence). This CDR3 spans 14 amino acids. Trimming shortened V by 1 base and J by 5 bases, and 11 bases separated the two germline ends. The CDR3 loop reads CASSLGGAGTEAFF. The CDR3 coding sequence is TGTGCCAGCAGCTTAGGAGGGGCAGGAACTGAAGCTTTCTTT.

V usage is TRBV24-1 and J usage is TRBJ1-2; D may be TRBD1 (5 bases). Germline V gene data show CDR1 as KGHDR and CDR2 as SFDVKD. The CDR3 has 15 amino acids. Trimming took off 4 bases at V and 8 bases at J, with 19 bases between the two ends. CDR3 DNA: TGTGCCACCAGTGACTCGGGATTACAGGCGGCAGGCTACACCTTC. Amino acid sequence: CATSDSGLQAAGYTF.

This sequence joins TRBV28 and TRBJ2-1; 12 nucleotides line up with TRBD2. J gave up 6 bases and V 5 bases, and 11 bases lay outside the gene matches. CDR1 is MDHEN, CDR2 SYDVKM, per germline. The CDR3 length is 17 residues. CDR3 DNA sequence: TGTGCCAGCAGTCCGCCGGCCCTAGCGGGGGGGCGCAATGAGCAGTTCTTC. Translating it yields CASSPPALAGGRNEQFF. Full variable domain (rest looked up from reference TRBV28 and TRBJ2-1): DVKVTQSSRYLVKRTGEKVFLECVQDMDHENMFWYRQDPGLGLRLIYFSYDVKMKEKGDIPEGYSVSREKKERFSLILESASTNQTSMYLCASSPPALAGGRNEQFFGPGTRLTVL.

The CDR3 DNA sequence: TGTGCCAGCAGCTCGGGACAGACCGTCGGAAACATTCAGTACTTC. This codes for CASSSGQTVGNIQYF. This sequence joins TRBV11-2 and TRBJ2-4; 7 nucleotides align to TRBD1. This CDR3 is 15 amino acids long. The V and J ends lost 4 bases and 6 bases, in that order; junction bases with no gene match: 9. Looked up from germline, CDR1 is SGHAT and CDR2 is FQNNGV.

This clone was seen only once. CDR3 nucleotides: TGTGCCAGCAGCCAATCGGGACAGATTACAGATACGCAGTATTTT. Residues: CASSQSGQITDTQYF. The chain uses TRBV14 and TRBJ2-3; 7 bases are shared with TRBD1. V trimming: 2 bases; J trimming: 3 bases; junction bases outside the gene matches: 5. The CDR3 sequence is 15 residues long. CDR1 and CDR2 from the germline V gene are SGHDN and FVKESK.

This clone has more than one count but fewer than ten. The chain links TRBV12-3 or TRBV12-4 to TRBJ2-7, with D tentatively TRBD2 (6 bases). This CDR3 has 13 amino acids. Between the trimmed V and J ends, which lost 8 bases and 4 bases, there was a span of 15 bases. The CDR3 bases are TGTGCCAGCCGAGTGGGAGGATCTTACGAGCAGTACTTC. It is translated as CASRVGGSYEQYF.

The rearrangement links TRBV28 to TRBJ1-2; TRBD1 agrees at 7 bases. The V segment lost 7 bases and the J segment 7 bases; nucleotides outside the gene matches: 12. The CDR3 totals 14 residues. Germline values: CDR1 MDHEN, CDR2 SYDVKM. DNA for the CDR3: TGTGCCAGCACCCAAAGACAGGGTCGTATTGGCTACACCTTC. It yields the protein CASTQRQGRIGYTF.

V is TRBV27 and J is TRBJ1-1; 9 bases are shared with TRBD1. CDR3 length equals 13 residues. V dropped 7 bases and J dropped 5; count of bases not matched to a gene: 5. Per germline, CDR1 MNHEY and CDR2 SMNVEV (reference sequence). The CDR3 spells CASKRQGGTEAFF. Written as DNA, the CDR3 is TGTGCCAGCAAGAGACAGGGGGGGACTGAAGCTTTCTTT.

CDR3 region: CAWSGQGVTEAFF. CDR3 bases: TGTGCCTGGAGCGGACAGGGCGTCACTGAAGCTTTCTTT. J is TRBJ1-1 and V is TRBV30; 8 nucleotides match TRBD1. Germline V CDR1 and CDR2: GTSNPN, SVGIG (reference sequence). The V segment lost 3 bases and the J segment 4 bases; nucleotides outside the gene matches: 4. The CDR3 has 13 amino acids.

The genes are TRBV9 and TRBJ2-2; 7 bases align to TRBD2. Germline values: CDR1 SGDLS, CDR2 YYNGEE. Trimming removed 7 bases from V and 4 bases from J; junction bases left unmatched: 7. The CDR3 is 14 amino acids. CDR3 region: CASGGVGRTGELFF. DNA of the CDR3: TGTGCCAGCGGGGGGGTTGGACGCACCGGGGAGCTGTTTTTT.

The chain joins TRBV3-1 (or the pseudogene TRBV3-2) to TRBJ1-4, with unresolved D. Germline V gene lookup returns CDR1 LGHDT and CDR2 YNNKEL (reference sequence). The CDR3 contains 14 residues. V was shortened by 1 base and J by 3 bases, with 6 bases between the two germline ends. CDR3 nucleotide sequence: TGTGCCAGCAGCCAAGGGTTCCCTAATGAAAAACTGTTTTTT. It encodes CASSQGFPNEKLFF.

V is TRBV12-3 or TRBV12-4 and J is TRBJ1-2; TRBD1 matches at 7 bases. This CDR3 contains 13 residues. V shed 8 bases and J 5 bases; nucleotides not matched to a gene: 8. DNA of the CDR3: TGTGCCAGCGCTTTGACAGGGAATTATGGCTACACCTTC. Amino acid sequence: CASALTGNYGYTF.

As for this clone: Different DNA sequences within this sample yield the same CDR3. DNA for the CDR3: TGTGCCACCAGCAGAGACCCCGGAAACACCATATATTTT. Translating it yields CATSRDPGNTIYF. V is TRBV15 and J is TRBJ1-3; D is ambiguous. CDR1 is LNHNV and CDR2 is YYDKDF in the germline V gene (reference sequence). The CDR3 loop spans 13 amino acids. V dropped 0 bases and J dropped 4 bases, with 4 bases sitting between them.

The chain employs TRBV10-3 and TRBJ2-7; D may be TRBD1 or TRBD2 (6 bases each). This CDR3 region has 14 residues. V was cut by 4 bases and J by 3 bases, with 13 bases left in between. The germline CDR1 and CDR2 sequences are ENHRY and SYGVKD. This CDR3 reads CAISARGVGYEQYF. For the CDR3, the DNA is TGTGCCATCAGTGCGAGGGGGGTAGGCTACGAGCAGTACTTC.

This clone showed up just once. V and J are TRBV5-4 and TRBJ1-1; D is possibly TRBD1 (5 bases). The CDR3 is made up of 13 amino acids. V gave up 3 bases and J gave up 6 bases, with 12 bases separating them. Germline-derived CDR1 and CDR2 are SGHNT and YYREEE (reference sequence). CDR3: CASSSYSGAEAFF. The CDR3 nucleotides are TGTGCCAGCAGCTCATACTCGGGGGCTGAAGCTTTCTTT.

The gene calls are TRBV19 and TRBJ1-2; the D gene is possibly TRBD1 (5 bases). CDR3 length: 12 residues. Germline CDR1 is LNHDA and CDR2 is SQIVND (reference sequence). With 3 bases removed from V and 8 bases from J, the gap between germline ends came to 10 bases. CDR3 residues: CASSITGRGYTF. In DNA form, the CDR3 reads TGTGCCAGTAGTATTACAGGCCGGGGCTACACCTTC.

The count of this clone is one. Distinct nucleotide sequences in the sample also encode this CDR3. The chain combines TRBV30 with TRBJ2-5; D call uncertain. The V gene's germline CDR1 is GTSNPN and CDR2 SVGIG (reference sequence). V gave up 0 bases and J gave up 4 bases, with 6 bases separating them. The CDR3 contains 12 residues. CDR3 sequence reads: CAWSVSGETQYF. Written as DNA, the CDR3 is TGTGCCTGGAGTGTAAGTGGAGAGACCCAGTACTTC.

V gene TRBV27 combines with J gene TRBJ2-2, with TRBD1 matching over 10 bases. This CDR3 comprises 14 residues. CDR1 and CDR2 from the germline V gene are MNHEY and SMNVEV (reference sequence). The ends lost 6 bases at V and 4 bases at J; junction bases unmatched: 2. CDR3 loop: CASRGQGRTGELFF. The CDR3, as DNA: TGTGCCAGCAGGGGACAGGGGCGCACCGGGGAGCTGTTTTTT.

The CDR3 bases are TGTGCCAGCAGCCAAGATGGGGGGGCGACCTATGGCTACACCTTC. Residues: CASSQDGGATYGYTF. The chain employs TRBV4-2 and TRBJ1-2, with TRBD1 as a possible D gene (6 bases). CDR1 is LGHNA and CDR2 is YNFKEQ in the germline V gene. The V and J ends lost 0 bases and 4 bases respectively, with 12 bases between them. This CDR3 spans 15 amino acids.

This sequence joins TRBV9 and TRBJ1-2; 10 nucleotides agree with TRBD1. Trimming removed 4 bases from V and 4 bases from J; junction bases left unmatched: 13. In germline, CDR1 is SGDLS, CDR2 YYNGEE. There are 17 residues in the CDR3. The CDR3 DNA is TGTGCCAGCAGCCCGAACCCCAGGGACAGGGGTGGCTATGGCTACACCTTC. Translated: CASSPNPRDRGGYGYTF.

This chain joins TRBV6-5 and TRBJ1-1; D gene unclear. CDR1 is MNHEY and CDR2 is SVGAGI in the germline V gene. This CDR3 contains 15 residues. V was pared by 0 bases and J by 4 bases, with 12 bases between. CDR3 DNA sequence: TGTGCCAGCAGTTACTCGCGTATCGGAGGCACTGAAGCTTTCTTT. This translates into CASSYSRIGGTEAFF.

The chain recombines TRBV12-5 with TRBJ1-3, with D uncertain. Germline loops: CDR1 LGHNT, CDR2 FRNRAP. CDR3 size: 13 residues. V gave up 7 bases and J gave up 9 bases, with 16 bases separating them. The CDR3 protein is CASALTQVGTIYF. The CDR3 DNA is TGTGCTAGTGCCCTGACTCAAGTGGGCACCATATATTTT.